This T cell receptor beta chain appears in the sequencing data of a study of blood T cells in healthy people across ages. Alongside a J-beta primer mix, a sample-barcoded 5' primer served in a second PCR lasting roughly 7 to 11 cycles. A single record per CDR3 protein comes from TCRdb applying MiXCR to the 5' RACE reads. Of roughly 1,100,000 distinct CDR3 sequences in the sample, 25% were seen once. This clonotype appeared once. The same data also went into a second study, on T cells of mothers and their children. That paper adds: In the second PCR, M1S primer introduced barcodes and 2-4 random bases. Overlap measured in related mother-child pairs was slightly, non-significantly higher than in unrelated pairs.

The sequence was collected from a girl aged 2-10 years in good health. The sequencing input was blood.

In DNA form, the CDR3 reads TGTGCCAGCAGCCAAGGCGGGGTCCCCTACAATGAGCAGTTCTTC. It is translated as CASSQGGVPYNEQFF. The chain couples TRBV14 to TRBJ2-1, with a tentative D call TRBD2 (6 bases). This CDR3 is built from 15 residues. Germline CDR1 is SGHDN and CDR2 is FVKESK. The V end was cut by 1 base, the J end by 2 bases, with 9 bases between.